This T cell receptor (beta chain) stems from a study of T cell responses to AZD1222 COVID-19 vaccine. V lost 2 bases, J lost 4 bases, and 7 bases lay in between. CDR1 and CDR2 (germline): SGHRS, YFSETQ. The CDR3 runs to 14 residues. Overall study findings and caveats: Donors were chiefly white British, with a greater number of females, and clonal diversity was perhaps underestimated. Epitopes outside B.1.351 and B.1.1.7 mutated regions reportedly drew nearly half of spike TCRs. AZD1222 recipients seropositive at baseline numbered only six or seven. Across spike, vaccine-associated CD4 TCRs were found, dominant at 160-218 and 743-854.

The repertoire was sequenced with immunoSEQ multiplex PCR; TCRdb's copy has only in-frame clones and lacks some. The sample has roughly 49,000 clones, roughly 89% seen once. In its sample, this clone was seen once. Its matching antigen is unknown. The rearrangement links TRBV5-1 to TRBJ1-6; D uncertain. The sequenced sample was peripheral blood, obtained 28 days after the second AZD1222 dose. The clonotype originates from an adult who received the AZD1222 COVID-19 vaccine. The CDR3 here is CASSLAPYNSPLHF. CDR3 coding DNA: TGCGCCAGCAGCTTAGCACCATATAATTCACCCCTCCACTTT.